The 9 T cell receptor beta chains below come from one sample, sequenced in a study of blood T cell repertoires in COVID-19. Method: immunoSEQ multiplex PCR; TCRdb's copy keeps in-frame clones and lacks some. Of about 190,000 clones listed, roughly nine tenths are singletons. What was sequenced was peripheral blood. The receptors shown here come from a man aged 25 to 40 with acute or convalescent COVID-19.

The V call is TRBV6-1, the J call TRBJ2-5; 15 bases match TRBD2. The CDR3 is made up of 16 amino acids. CDR1 and CDR2 from the germline V gene are MNHNS and SASEGT. J lost 4 bases, V lost 3 bases, and 3 bases had no gene match. DNA of the CDR3: TGTGCCAGCAGTGATTGGACTAGCGGGAGGGCAGAGACCCAGTACTTC. As protein: CASSDWTSGRAETQYF.

This clone appeared a single time. V is TRBV11-2 and J is TRBJ2-7; 9 nucleotides agree with TRBD1. The CDR3 totals 16 residues. Germline values: CDR1 SGHAT, CDR2 FQNNGV. After removal of 6 bases from V and 0 bases from J, the junction contained 9 bases not matched to a gene. CDR3 sequence: CASRDTGTGNSYEQYF. DNA of the CDR3: TGTGCCAGCAGAGACACCGGGACAGGGAACTCCTACGAGCAGTACTTC.

This clone was found a few times. This chain connects TRBV7-3 to TRBJ2-7; 8 bases are a match to TRBD1. V shed 7 bases and J 2 bases; nucleotides not matched to a gene: 13. Germline CDR1 reads SGHTA; CDR2 reads FQGTGA. This CDR3 contains 16 residues. The CDR3 region is CASMKDCTGGPYEQYF. For the CDR3, the DNA is TGTGCCAGCATGAAGGACTGTACAGGGGGTCCCTACGAGCAGTACTTC.

V gene TRBV15 combines with J gene TRBJ2-7; 9 nucleotides match TRBD1. Trimming cost V 1 base and J 0 bases; bases outside gene matches: 4. CDR1 is LNHNV, CDR2 YYDKDF, per germline (reference sequence). The length of the CDR3 is 16 residues. The CDR3 here is CATSRGTGAISYEQYF. In nucleotides, the CDR3 is TGTGCCACCAGCAGAGGGACAGGGGCAATCTCCTACGAGCAGTACTTC. The full variable domain, completed using reference TRBV15 and TRBJ2-7, is DAMVIQNPRYQVTQFGKPVTLSCSQTLNHNVMYWYQQKSSQAPKLLFHYYDKDFNNEADTPDNFQSRRPNTSFCFLDIRSPGLGDTAMYLCATSRGTGAISYEQYFGPGTRLTVT.

This sequence joins TRBV15 and TRBJ2-7; 7 nucleotides agree with TRBD1. V shed 0 bases, J shed 3 bases, and the junction held 8 bases outside the gene matches. CDR1 and CDR2 from the germline V gene are LNHNV and YYDKDF (reference sequence). This CDR3 has 16 residues. The CDR3 nucleotides are TGTGCCACCAGCAGAGATCAGGGGGTAAATGTCTACGAGCAGTACTTC. Its translation: CATSRDQGVNVYEQYF.

This chain uses TRBV6-5 with TRBJ2-7; TRBD1 aligns across 7 bases. CDR1 and CDR2 from the germline V gene are MNHEY and SVGAGI. The CDR3 is 13 amino acids. Unmatched junction bases numbered 5, after V lost 5 bases and J lost 4 bases. CDR3 in DNA: TGTGCCAGCAGTCAAACGGGACAGTACGAGCAGTACTTC. As protein: CASSQTGQYEQYF.

The chain uses TRBV7-2 and TRBJ2-1, with 13 bases lining up with TRBD2. Looked up from germline, CDR1 is SGHTA and CDR2 is FQGNSA. V lost 5 bases and J lost 5; bases outside the gene matches: 3. CDR3 length equals 15 residues. CDR3 DNA sequence: TGTGCCAGCAGCAAGGGACTAGCGGGGAACAATGAGCAGTTCTTC. It is translated as CASSKGLAGNNEQFF.

This chain links TRBV5-1 with TRBJ2-7, with 9 bases identical to TRBD1. The CDR3 is 16 residues long. Losses at the gene ends were 4 bases for V and 3 bases for J; bases not matched to a gene: 11. CDR1 and CDR2 from the germline V gene are SGHRS and YFSETQ. The chain's CDR3 is CASSQGQGQSYYEQYF. CDR3 DNA sequence: TGCGCCAGCAGCCAGGGACAGGGACAAAGTTACTACGAGCAGTACTTC.

The rearrangement joins TRBV7-8 to TRBJ1-1; the D gene is possibly TRBD1 (5 bases). CDR1 and CDR2 from the germline V gene are SGHVS and FQNEAQ. V shed 5 bases and J shed 0 bases, with 13 bases lying between them. The CDR3 contains 15 residues. The CDR3 region is CASSGTGAMNTEAFF. The CDR3 nucleotides are TGTGCCAGCAGCGGTACAGGAGCGATGAACACTGAAGCTTTCTTT.